The 21 T cell receptor beta chains below all came from one sample that was sequenced in a study of T-cell memory formation after mild COVID-19. Via MiXCR, TCRdb re-called the 5' RACE reads, giving one row per CDR3 protein. The sample has just over 300,000 distinct CDR3 sequences; roughly a fifth are singletons. The source material was PBMCs or a T cell subset sorted from them (not recorded which). The receptor source for this set is a man between 18 and 29 years old who had mild COVID-19 (a few samples of this study predate the infection). Cell type and time point are not known.

A few counts support this clonotype. This sequence joins TRBV13 and TRBJ2-5; unclear D gene. Germline loops: CDR1 PRHDT, CDR2 FYEKMQ (reference sequence). The CDR3 covers 14 residues. V gave up 1 base and J gave up 3 bases, with 9 bases separating them. The CDR3, as DNA: TGTGCCAGCAGCTTAGTGAGATCGGAAGAGACCCAGTACTTC. This translates into CASSLVRSEETQYF. The entire variable domain, with the rest obtained from reference TRBV13 and TRBJ2-5, is as follows: AAGVIQSPRHLIKEKRETATLKCYPIPRHDTVYWYQQGPGQDPQFLISFYEKMQSDKGSIPDRFSAQQFSDYHSELNMSSLELGDSALYFCASSLVRSEETQYFGPGTRLLVL.

The genes are TRBV18 and TRBJ1-6; TRBD1 is a possible D gene (6 bases). The CDR3 has 14 amino acids. V was clipped by 5 bases and J by 10 bases, with 15 bases between them. CDR1 and CDR2 (germline): KGHSH, LQKENI. The CDR3 nucleotides are TGTGCCAGCTCAGCGCCGGGGGCCGAATCACCCCTCCACTTT. It yields the protein CASSAPGAESPLHF.

The chain joins TRBV10-3 to TRBJ2-3; 13 nucleotides line up with TRBD2. With V trimmed by 3 bases and J by 4 bases, 1 base remained unmatched. CDR1 is ENHRY, CDR2 SYGVKD, per germline. This CDR3 is built from 15 residues. The CDR3 sequence is CAISDGLAGADTQYF. The CDR3 nucleotides read TGTGCCATCAGTGACGGACTAGCGGGGGCAGATACGCAGTATTTT.

J is TRBJ2-7 and V is TRBV6-2 or TRBV6-3; weak D call: TRBD2 (5 bases). Trimming took 2 bases from V and 4 from J, leaving 6 bases between them. The germline V gene encodes CDR1 MNHEY and CDR2 SVGEGT. The CDR3 runs 12 residues. The CDR3 DNA sequence: TGTGCCAGCAGTTACCGCGGGTACGAGCAGTACGTC. Translated: CASSYRGYEQYV.

This clonotype has more than one count but fewer than ten. The chain couples TRBV7-2 to TRBJ2-3; 12 bases line up with TRBD2. The junction had 8 bases not matched to a gene; V was cut back by 4 bases and J by 6 bases. Germline V gives CDR1 SGHTA, CDR2 FQGNSA. The CDR3 extends over 16 amino acids. The CDR3, as DNA: TGTGCCAGCAGCTCCCGGACTAGCGGGGCCCGGGATACGCAGTATTTT. It specifies CASSSRTSGARDTQYF. Full variable domain (missing parts from reference TRBV7-2 and TRBJ2-3): GAGVSQSPSNKVTEKGKDVELRCDPISGHTALYWYRQSLGQGLEFLIYFQGNSAPDKSGLPSDRFSAERTGGSVSTLTIQRTQQEDSAVYLCASSSRTSGARDTQYFGPGTRLTVL.

This chain joins TRBV3-1 and TRBJ2-3; TRBD2 is a possible D gene (6 bases). Trimming shortened V by 1 base and J by 7 bases, and 9 bases separated the two germline ends. Per the germline V gene, CDR1 is LGHDT and CDR2 is YNNKEL (reference sequence). This CDR3 spans 13 amino acids. DNA of the CDR3: TGTGCCAGCAGCCAAGGGGGACTGAATACGCAGTATTTT. Protein: CASSQGGLNTQYF.

The DNA of the CDR3 is TGTGCCAGCAGCACAGGGTCGTGGCACTTGGACGAGCAGTACGTC. Amino acids: CASSTGSWHLDEQYV. The rearrangement links TRBV6-2 or TRBV6-3 to TRBJ2-7; D might be TRBD1 (6 bases). V was cut by 6 bases and J by 5 bases, with 20 bases left in between. The CDR3 length is 15 residues. Germline values: CDR1 MNHEY, CDR2 SVGEGT.

This clonotype was found a few times. The chain recombines TRBV7-2 with TRBJ2-5, with D hard to call. The CDR3 totals 15 residues. Germline values: CDR1 SGHTA, CDR2 FQGNSA. Trimming left V 5 bases short and J 5 bases short, with 18 bases between. The CDR3 nucleotides are TGTGCCAGCAGCACACGGGCTCTGTCGAGGGAGACCCAGTACTTC. It yields the protein CASSTRALSRETQYF. The variable domain in full, completed from reference TRBV7-2 and TRBJ2-5, reads GAGVSQSPSNKVTEKGKDVELRCDPISGHTALYWYRQSLGQGLEFLIYFQGNSAPDKSGLPSDRFSAERTGGSVSTLTIQRTQQEDSAVYLCASSTRALSRETQYFGPGTRLLVL.

Only a few counts were recorded for this clonotype. V and J are TRBV19 and TRBJ2-2; a weak D match, TRBD2 (7 bases). V was clipped by 10 bases and J by 3 bases, with 18 bases between them. Germline CDR1 and CDR2: LNHDA and SQIVND (reference sequence). The CDR3 runs to 15 residues. The CDR3 region is CATARGAGDTGELFF. DNA of the CDR3: TGTGCCACCGCCCGGGGGGCAGGGGACACCGGGGAGCTGTTTTTT.

This clonotype was detected a few times. The chain has TRBV20-1 and TRBJ1-5, with no clear D. With 6 bases removed from V and 1 base from J, the gap between germline ends came to 13 bases. CDR1 and CDR2 (germline): DFQATT, SNEGSKA (reference sequence). The CDR3 runs to 14 residues. The CDR3 DNA sequence: TGCAGTGCGCAGGAGGATACAAGCAATCAGCCCCAGCATTTT. Translating it yields CSAQEDTSNQPQHF.

The gene calls are TRBV7-9 and TRBJ1-1; the match to TRBD1 covers 11 bases. Germline-derived CDR1 and CDR2 are SEHNR and FQNEAQ (reference sequence). There are 17 residues in the CDR3. Germline trimming cut 4 bases from V and 4 bases from J; bases unmatched to any gene: 11. The CDR3 sequence: CASSSLVSGQGATEAFF. The DNA for the CDR3 is TGTGCCAGCAGCTCGTTGGTTTCCGGACAGGGGGCCACTGAAGCTTTCTTT.

This clonotype was seen at least ten times. CDR3 DNA sequence: TGCGCCAGCAGTGAAGACAGGGTGGTCTACGAGCAGTACTTC. It specifies CASSEDRVVYEQYF. The V and J genes are TRBV10-2 and TRBJ2-7, with TRBD1 matching 7 bases. J gave up 3 bases and V 3 bases, and 5 bases lay outside the gene matches. The V gene's germline CDR1 is WSHSY and CDR2 SAAADI. The CDR3 length is 14 residues.

This clonotype was picked up a small number of times. This chain connects TRBV6-6 to TRBJ1-2; weak D call: TRBD1 (5 bases). V lost 7 bases and J 5 bases, leaving 17 bases between the germline ends. The CDR3 consists of 14 residues. Germline V gives CDR1 MNHNY, CDR2 SVGAGI (reference sequence). CDR3 sequence (DNA): TGTGCCAGCACTCGAATGGGGGGAGGGTATGGCTACACCTTC. Protein sequence: CASTRMGGGYGYTF.

This clonotype occurred a few times. The rearrangement uses TRBV7-2 and TRBJ2-2; no reliable D call. V gave up 5 bases and J gave up 5 bases, with 9 bases separating them. Germline CDR1 is SGHTA and CDR2 is FQGNSA. The CDR3 loop spans 13 amino acids. CDR3 residues: CASSERVTGELFF. The CDR3 coding sequence is TGTGCCAGCAGCGAACGGGTTACCGGGGAGCTGTTTTTT.

The genes are TRBV6-6 and TRBJ2-6; 7 bases fit TRBD1. The length of the CDR3 is 18 residues. Germline values: CDR1 MNHNY, CDR2 SVGAGI (reference sequence). The junction had 10 bases not matched to a gene; V was cut back by 5 bases and J by 0 bases. In DNA form, the CDR3 reads TGTGCCAGCAGTCCCTCAGGGACAGCACACTCTGGGGCCAACGTCCTGACTTTC. Translating gives CASSPSGTAHSGANVLTF.

The chain combines TRBV4-1 with TRBJ2-7; D ambiguous. The CDR3 length is 13 residues. Germline CDR1 is MGHRA and CDR2 is YSYEKL. V was cut by 1 base and J by 3 bases, with 7 bases left in between. The CDR3 region has the DNA TGCGCCAGCAGCCAAGCAAATAGCTACGAGCAGTACTTC. Its protein is CASSQANSYEQYF.

This chain connects TRBV7-6 to TRBJ2-3; the D gene is possibly TRBD1 (6 bases). The CDR3 runs 15 residues. Germline V lookup: CDR1 SGHVS, CDR2 FNYEAQ. Trimming took off 5 bases at V and 2 bases at J, with 14 bases between the two ends. CDR3 nucleotide sequence: TGTGCCAGCAGCCGATTGGGGGCAGACACAGATACGCAGTATTTT. As protein: CASSRLGADTDTQYF.

The chain links TRBV5-1 to TRBJ2-7; TRBD1 agrees at 9 bases. The CDR3 is 15 residues long. V gave up 1 base and J gave up 3 bases; unmatched junction bases: 5. Germline V lookup: CDR1 SGHRS, CDR2 YFSETQ. DNA for the CDR3: TGCGCCAGCAGCTTGATCCCGGGACAGGGCTACGAGCAGTACGTC. As protein: CASSLIPGQGYEQYV.

This clonotype has only a few counts. The junction differs from germline at one of its ends, possibly a read error. The rearrangement uses TRBV5-1 and TRBJ2-3; D may correspond to TRBD1 or TRBD2 (5 bases each). Germline V gene lookup returns CDR1 SGHRS and CDR2 YFSETQ. The CDR3 has 15 residues. For the CDR3, the DNA is TGCGCCAGCACCTTGGGGGTTACAGGTTTATTTACGCAGTATTTT. Its protein is CASTLGVTGLFTQYF.

This clonotype was found a few times. The chain carries TRBV7-9 and TRBJ2-2; D is ambiguous. CDR1 and CDR2 from the germline V gene are SEHNR and FQNEAQ (reference sequence). The CDR3 loop spans 13 amino acids. The V end lost 3 bases, the J end lost 5 bases, and 7 bases lay between the germline ends. CDR3: CASSFQLTGELFF. CDR3 DNA: TGTGCCAGCAGCTTCCAGCTAACCGGGGAGCTGTTTTTT.

The V gene is TRBV5-1, the J gene TRBJ2-7, with D unresolved. CDR3 length: 16 amino acids. Germline CDR1 is SGHRS and CDR2 is YFSETQ. Trimming removed 1 base from V and 4 bases from J, with 18 bases in between. The CDR3 DNA reads as TGCGCCAGCAGCTTGTCGGCAGAAACCAACCTTTACGAGCAGTACTTC. Its translation: CASSLSAETNLYEQYF.